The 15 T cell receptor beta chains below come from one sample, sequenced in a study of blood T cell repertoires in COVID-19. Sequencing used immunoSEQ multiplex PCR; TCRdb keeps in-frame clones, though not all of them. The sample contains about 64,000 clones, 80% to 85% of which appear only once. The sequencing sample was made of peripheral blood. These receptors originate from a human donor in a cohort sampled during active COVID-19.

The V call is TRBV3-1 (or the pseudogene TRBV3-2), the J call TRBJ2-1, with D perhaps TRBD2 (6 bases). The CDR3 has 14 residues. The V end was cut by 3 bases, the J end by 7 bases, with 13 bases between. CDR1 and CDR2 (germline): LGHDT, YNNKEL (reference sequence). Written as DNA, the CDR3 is TGTGCCAGCAGCCAGAGGGGAGGAGTGAATGAGCAGTTCTTC. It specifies CASSQRGGVNEQFF.

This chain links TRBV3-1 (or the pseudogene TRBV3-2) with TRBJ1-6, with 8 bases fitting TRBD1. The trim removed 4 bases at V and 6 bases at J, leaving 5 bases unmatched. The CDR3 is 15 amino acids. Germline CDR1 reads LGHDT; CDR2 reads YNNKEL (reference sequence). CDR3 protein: CASSPTGTGNSPLHF. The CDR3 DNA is TGTGCCAGCAGCCCAACCGGGACAGGTAATTCACCCCTCCACTTT.

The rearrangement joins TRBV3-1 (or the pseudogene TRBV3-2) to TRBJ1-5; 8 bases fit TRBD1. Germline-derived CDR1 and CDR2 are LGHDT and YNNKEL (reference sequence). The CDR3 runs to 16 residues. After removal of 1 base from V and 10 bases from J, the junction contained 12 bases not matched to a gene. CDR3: CASSQGTGSQKGPQHF. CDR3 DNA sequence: TGTGCCAGCAGCCAAGGGACAGGGTCCCAAAAAGGTCCCCAGCATTTT.

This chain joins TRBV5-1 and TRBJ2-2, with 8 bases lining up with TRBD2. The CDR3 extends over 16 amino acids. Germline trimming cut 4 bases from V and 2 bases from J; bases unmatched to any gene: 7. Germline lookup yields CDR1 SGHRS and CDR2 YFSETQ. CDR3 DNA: TGCGCCAGCAGCCCCCATGTAGCGGGAAACACCGGGGAGCTGTTTTTT. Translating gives CASSPHVAGNTGELFF.

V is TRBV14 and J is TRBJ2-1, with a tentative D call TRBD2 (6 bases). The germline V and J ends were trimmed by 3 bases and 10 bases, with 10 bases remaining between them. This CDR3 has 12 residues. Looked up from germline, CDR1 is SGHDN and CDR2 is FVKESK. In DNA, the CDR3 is TGTGCCAGCAGCCAGGGTCTAGCGGAGCAGTTCTTC. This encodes CASSQGLAEQFF.

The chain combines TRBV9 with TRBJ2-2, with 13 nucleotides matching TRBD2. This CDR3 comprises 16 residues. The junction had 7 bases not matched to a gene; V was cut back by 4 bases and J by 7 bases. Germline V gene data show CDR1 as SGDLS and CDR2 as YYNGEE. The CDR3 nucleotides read TGTGCCAGCAGCCTTCGACTAGCGGGGGGAATCGGGGAGCTGTTTTTT. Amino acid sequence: CASSLRLAGGIGELFF. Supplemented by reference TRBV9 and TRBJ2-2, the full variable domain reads DSGVTQTPKHLITATGQRVTLRCSPRSGDLSVYWYQQSLDQGLQFLIQYYNGEERAKGNILERFSAQQFPDLHSELNLSSLELGDSALYFCASSLRLAGGIGELFFGEGSRLTVL.

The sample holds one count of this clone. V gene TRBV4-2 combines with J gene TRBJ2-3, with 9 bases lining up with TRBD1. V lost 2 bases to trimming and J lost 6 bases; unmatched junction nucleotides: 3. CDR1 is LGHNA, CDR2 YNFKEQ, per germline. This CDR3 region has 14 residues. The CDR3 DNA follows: TGTGCCAGCAGCCAACTTGGACAGGGGGATACGCAGTATTTT. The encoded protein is CASSQLGQGDTQYF.

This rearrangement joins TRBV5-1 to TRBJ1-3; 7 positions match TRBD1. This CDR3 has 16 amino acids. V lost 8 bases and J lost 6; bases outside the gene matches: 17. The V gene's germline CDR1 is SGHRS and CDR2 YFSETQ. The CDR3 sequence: CARTGKQELFVNTIYF. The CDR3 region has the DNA TGCGCCAGGACAGGGAAGCAGGAGCTTTTTGTAAACACCATATATTTT.

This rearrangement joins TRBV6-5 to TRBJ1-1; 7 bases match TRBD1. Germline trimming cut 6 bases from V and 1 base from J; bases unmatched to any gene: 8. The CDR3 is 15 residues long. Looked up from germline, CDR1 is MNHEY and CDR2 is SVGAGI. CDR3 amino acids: CASRRPGQRNTEAFF. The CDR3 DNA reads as TGTGCCAGCAGGCGCCCGGGACAGAGGAACACTGAAGCTTTCTTT.

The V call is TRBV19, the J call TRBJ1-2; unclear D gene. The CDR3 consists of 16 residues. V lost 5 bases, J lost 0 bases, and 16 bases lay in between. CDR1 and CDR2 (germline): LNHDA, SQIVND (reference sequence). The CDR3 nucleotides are TGTGCCAGTAGTCTCCGGACGGGAACCGCTAACTATGGCTACACCTTC. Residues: CASSLRTGTANYGYTF.

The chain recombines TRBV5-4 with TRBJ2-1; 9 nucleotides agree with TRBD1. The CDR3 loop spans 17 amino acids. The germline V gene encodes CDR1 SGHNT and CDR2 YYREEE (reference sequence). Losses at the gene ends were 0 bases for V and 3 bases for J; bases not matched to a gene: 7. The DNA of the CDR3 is TGTGCCAGCAGCTTGGAGCCCCTGGGACAGGGCTACAATGAGCAGTTCTTC. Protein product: CASSLEPLGQGYNEQFF.

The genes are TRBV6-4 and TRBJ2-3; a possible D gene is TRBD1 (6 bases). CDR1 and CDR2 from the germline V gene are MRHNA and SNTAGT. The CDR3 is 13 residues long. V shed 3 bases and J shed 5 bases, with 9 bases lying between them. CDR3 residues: CASSERTVDTQYF. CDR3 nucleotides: TGTGCCAGCAGTGAGAGGACAGTAGATACGCAGTATTTT.

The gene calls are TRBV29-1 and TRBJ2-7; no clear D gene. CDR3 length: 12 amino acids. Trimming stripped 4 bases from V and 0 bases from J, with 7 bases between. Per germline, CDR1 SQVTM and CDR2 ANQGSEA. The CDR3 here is CSVVLDSYEQYF. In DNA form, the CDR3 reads TGCAGCGTTGTCCTAGACTCCTACGAGCAGTACTTC.

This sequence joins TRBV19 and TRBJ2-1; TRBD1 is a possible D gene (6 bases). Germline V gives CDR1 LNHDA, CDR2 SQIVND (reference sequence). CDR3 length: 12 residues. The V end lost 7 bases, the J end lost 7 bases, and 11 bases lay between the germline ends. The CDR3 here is CASTQRGNEQFF. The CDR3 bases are TGTGCCAGTACTCAAAGGGGGAATGAGCAGTTCTTC.

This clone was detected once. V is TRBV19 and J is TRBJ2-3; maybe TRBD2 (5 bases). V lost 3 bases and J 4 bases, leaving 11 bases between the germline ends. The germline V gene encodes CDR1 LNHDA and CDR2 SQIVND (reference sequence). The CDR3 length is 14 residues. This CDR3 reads CASSIRVRADTQYF. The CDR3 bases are TGTGCCAGTAGTATTCGGGTGAGGGCAGATACGCAGTATTTT.